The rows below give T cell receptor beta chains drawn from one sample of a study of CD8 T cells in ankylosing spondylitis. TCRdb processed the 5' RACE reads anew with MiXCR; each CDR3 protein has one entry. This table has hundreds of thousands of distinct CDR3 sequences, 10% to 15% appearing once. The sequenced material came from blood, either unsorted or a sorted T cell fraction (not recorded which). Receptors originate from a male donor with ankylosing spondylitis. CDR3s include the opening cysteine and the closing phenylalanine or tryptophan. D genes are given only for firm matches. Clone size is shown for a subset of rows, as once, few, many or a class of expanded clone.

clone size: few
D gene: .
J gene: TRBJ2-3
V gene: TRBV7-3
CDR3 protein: CASSLSGGLADTQYF
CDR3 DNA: TGTGCCAGCAGCTTATCCGGGGGGCTGGCAGATACGCAGTATTTT

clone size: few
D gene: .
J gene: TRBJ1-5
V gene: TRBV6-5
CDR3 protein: CASSYSSDQPQHF
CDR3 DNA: TGTGCCAGCAGTTACTCGTCTGATCAGCCCCAGCATTTT

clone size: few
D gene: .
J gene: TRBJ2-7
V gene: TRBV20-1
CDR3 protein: CSAQGSYEQYF
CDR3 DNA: TGCAGTGCTCAGGGTTCCTACGAGCAGTACTTC

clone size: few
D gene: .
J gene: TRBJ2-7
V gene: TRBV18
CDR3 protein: CASSEYDEQYF
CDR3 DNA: TGTGCCAGCTCAGAATATGACGAGCAGTACTTC

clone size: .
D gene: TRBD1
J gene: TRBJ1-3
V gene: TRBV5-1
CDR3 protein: CASSFGTAGNTIYF
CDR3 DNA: TGCGCCAGCAGCTTCGGGACAGCTGGAAACACCATATATTTT

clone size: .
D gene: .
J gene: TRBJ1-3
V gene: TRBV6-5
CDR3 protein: CASSYGPARNTIYF
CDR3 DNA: TGTGCCAGCAGTTATGGCCCCGCGAGAAACACCATATATTTT

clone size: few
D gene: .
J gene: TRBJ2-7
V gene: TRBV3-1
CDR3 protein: CASSQERGAYEQYF
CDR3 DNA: TGTGCCAGCAGCCAAGAAAGGGGAGCCTACGAGCAGTACTTC

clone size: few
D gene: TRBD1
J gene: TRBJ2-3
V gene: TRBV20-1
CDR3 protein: CSAHDYQGASTDTQYF
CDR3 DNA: TGCAGTGCTCATGACTATCAGGGGGCCAGCACAGATACGCAGTATTTT

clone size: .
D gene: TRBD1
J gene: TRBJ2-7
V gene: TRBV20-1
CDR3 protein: CSARAYSIIPRDRIFYEQYF
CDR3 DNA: TGCAGTGCTAGAGCATATTCAATCATCCCCCGGGACAGGATATTCTACGAGCAGTACTTC

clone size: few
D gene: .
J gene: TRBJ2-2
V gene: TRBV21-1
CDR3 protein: CASSRRTTNTGELFF
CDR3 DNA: TGTGCCAGCAGCAGAAGAACCACGAACACCGGGGAGCTGTTTTTT

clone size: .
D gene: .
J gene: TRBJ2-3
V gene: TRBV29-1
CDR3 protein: CSVKGRLTDTQYF
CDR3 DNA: TGCAGCGTTAAGGGCAGACTCACAGATACGCAGTATTTT

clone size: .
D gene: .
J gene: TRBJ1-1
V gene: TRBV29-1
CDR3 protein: CSVARTVNTEAFF
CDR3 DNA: TGCAGCGTTGCCCGGACGGTGAACACTGAAGCTTTCTTT

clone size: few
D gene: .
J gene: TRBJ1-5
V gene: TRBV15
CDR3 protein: CATSGTDRNQPQHF
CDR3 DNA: TGTGCCACCAGCGGAACGGACAGAAATCAGCCCCAGCATTTT

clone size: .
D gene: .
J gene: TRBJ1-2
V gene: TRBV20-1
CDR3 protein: CSARDSLINYGYTF
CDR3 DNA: TGCAGTGCTAGAGATAGTCTGATTAACTATGGCTACACCTTC

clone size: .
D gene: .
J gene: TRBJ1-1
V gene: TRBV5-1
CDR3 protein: CASNKDRLGTEAFF
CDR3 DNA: TGCGCCAGCAATAAGGACCGCCTTGGGACTGAAGCTTTCTTT

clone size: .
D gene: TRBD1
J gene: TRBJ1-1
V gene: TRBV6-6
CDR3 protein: CASGQAMNTEAFF
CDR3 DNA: TGTGCCAGCGGACAGGCCATGAACACTGAAGCTTTCTTT

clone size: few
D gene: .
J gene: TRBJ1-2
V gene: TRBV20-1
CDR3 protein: CSARGNLRTPGYTF
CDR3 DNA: TGCAGTGCTAGAGGGAACCTACGGACACCCGGCTACACCTTC

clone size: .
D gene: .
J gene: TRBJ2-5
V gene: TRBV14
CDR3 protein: CASSPGRPQTQYF
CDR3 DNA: TGTGCCAGCAGCCCGGGACGGCCACAGACCCAGTACTTC

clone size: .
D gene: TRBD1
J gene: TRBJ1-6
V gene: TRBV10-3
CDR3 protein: CAIRGTGDSPLHF
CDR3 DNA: TGTGCCATCAGGGGGACAGGGGATTCACCCCTCCACTTT

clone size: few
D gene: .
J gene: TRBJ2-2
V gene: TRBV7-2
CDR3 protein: CASSFRQGDITGELFF
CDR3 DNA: TGTGCCAGCAGCTTTAGGCAGGGCGATATCACCGGGGAGCTGTTTTTT

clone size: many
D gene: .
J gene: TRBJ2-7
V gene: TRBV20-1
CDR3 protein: CSARKGSYEQYF
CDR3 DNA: TGCAGTGCTAGAAAGGGGTCCTACGAGCAGTACTTC

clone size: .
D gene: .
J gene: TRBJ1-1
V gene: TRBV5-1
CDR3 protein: CASSWDTPSNTEAFF
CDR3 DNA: TGCGCCAGCAGCTGGGACACTCCCTCGAACACTGAAGCTTTCTTT

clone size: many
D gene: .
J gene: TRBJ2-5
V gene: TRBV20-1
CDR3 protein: CSVDGDTPLVAQYF
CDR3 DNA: TGCAGTGTGGATGGGGATACTCCGCTAGTGGCCCAGTACTTC

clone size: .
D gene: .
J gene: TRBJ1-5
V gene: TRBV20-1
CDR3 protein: CSAGDGLRPQHF
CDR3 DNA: TGCAGTGCTGGGGATGGGCTGCGGCCCCAGCATTTT

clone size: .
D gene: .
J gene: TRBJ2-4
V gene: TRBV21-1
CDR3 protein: CASSRGQKKNIQYF
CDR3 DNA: TGTGCCAGCAGCAGGGGACAGAAAAAAAACATTCAGTACTTC

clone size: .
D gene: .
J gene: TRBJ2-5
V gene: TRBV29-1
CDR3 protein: CSVDNLSQETQYF
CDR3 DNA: TGCAGCGTTGATAACTTGTCCCAAGAGACCCAGTACTTC

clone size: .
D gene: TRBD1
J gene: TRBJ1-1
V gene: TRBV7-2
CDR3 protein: CASSLWRGGDAEAFF
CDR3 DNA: TGTGCCAGCAGCTTGTGGCGAGGGGGCGACGCTGAAGCTTTCTTT

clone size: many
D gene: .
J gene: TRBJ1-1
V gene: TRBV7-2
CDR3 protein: CASSLEAGVTEAFF
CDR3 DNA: TGTGCCAGCAGCTTAGAGGCAGGGGTCACTGAAGCTTTCTTT